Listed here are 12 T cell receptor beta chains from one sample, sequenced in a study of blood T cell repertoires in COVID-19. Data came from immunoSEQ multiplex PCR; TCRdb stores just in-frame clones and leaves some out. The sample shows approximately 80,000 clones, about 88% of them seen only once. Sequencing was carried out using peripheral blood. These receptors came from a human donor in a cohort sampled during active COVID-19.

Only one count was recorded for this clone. CDR3 sequence reads: CASSPTEGANEKLFF. CDR3 DNA sequence: TGCGCCAGCAGCCCCACCGAAGGGGCAAATGAAAAACTGTTTTTT. V and J are TRBV5-1 and TRBJ1-4; weak D call: TRBD1 (5 bases). Germline V gene lookup returns CDR1 SGHRS and CDR2 YFSETQ. The CDR3 sequence is 15 residues long. The ends were cut back, 4 bases at V and 5 bases at J, with 15 bases in the middle.

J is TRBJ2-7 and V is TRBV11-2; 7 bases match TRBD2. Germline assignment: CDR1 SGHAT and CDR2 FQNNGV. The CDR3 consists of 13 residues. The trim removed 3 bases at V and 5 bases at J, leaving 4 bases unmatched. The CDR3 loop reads CASSFSGLDEQYF. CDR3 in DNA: TGTGCCAGCAGCTTTAGCGGGTTAGACGAGCAGTACTTC.

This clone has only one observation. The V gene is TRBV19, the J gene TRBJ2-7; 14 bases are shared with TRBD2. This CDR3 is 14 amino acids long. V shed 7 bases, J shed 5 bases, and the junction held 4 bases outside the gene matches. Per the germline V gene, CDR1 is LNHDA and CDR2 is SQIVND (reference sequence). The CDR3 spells CASNSGLAGDEQYF. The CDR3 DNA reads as TGTGCCAGTAACTCGGGACTAGCGGGGGACGAGCAGTACTTC.

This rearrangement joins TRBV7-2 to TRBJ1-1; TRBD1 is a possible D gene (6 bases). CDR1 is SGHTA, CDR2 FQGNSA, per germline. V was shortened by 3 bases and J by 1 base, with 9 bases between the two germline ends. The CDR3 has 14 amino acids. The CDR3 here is CASSLSTGNTEAFF. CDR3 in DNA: TGTGCCAGCAGCTTGTCGACAGGGAACACTGAAGCTTTCTTT.

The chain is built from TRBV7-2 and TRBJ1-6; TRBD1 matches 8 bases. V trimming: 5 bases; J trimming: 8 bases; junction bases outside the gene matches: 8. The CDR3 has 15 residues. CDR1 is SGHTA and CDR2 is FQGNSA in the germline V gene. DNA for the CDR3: TGTGCCAGCAGCCCACAGGGGGGACAAGATTCACCCCTCCACTTT. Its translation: CASSPQGGQDSPLHF.

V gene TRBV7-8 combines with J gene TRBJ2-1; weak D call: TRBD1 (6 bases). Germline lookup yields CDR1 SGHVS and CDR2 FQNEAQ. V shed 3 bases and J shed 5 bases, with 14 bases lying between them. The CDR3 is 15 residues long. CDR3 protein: CASSFSGQINNEQFF. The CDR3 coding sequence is TGTGCCAGCAGCTTCAGTGGACAGATAAACAATGAGCAGTTCTTC.

CDR3 DNA sequence: TGCGCCAGCAACAGACAGGGGGGAAACACTGAAGCTTTCTTT. The encoded protein is CASNRQGGNTEAFF. The chain combines TRBV5-1 with TRBJ1-1; 9 bases map to TRBD1. CDR1 and CDR2 (germline): SGHRS, YFSETQ. CDR3 length: 14 amino acids. After removal of 6 bases from V and 2 bases from J, the junction contained 5 bases not matched to a gene.

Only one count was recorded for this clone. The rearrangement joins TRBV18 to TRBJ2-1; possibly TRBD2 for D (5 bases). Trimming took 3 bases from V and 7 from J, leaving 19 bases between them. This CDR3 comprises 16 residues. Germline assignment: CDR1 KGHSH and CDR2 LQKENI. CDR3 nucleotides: TGTGCCAGCTCACCTGAGGTGGACCTCACGGGGAATGAGCAGTTCTTC. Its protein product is CASSPEVDLTGNEQFF.

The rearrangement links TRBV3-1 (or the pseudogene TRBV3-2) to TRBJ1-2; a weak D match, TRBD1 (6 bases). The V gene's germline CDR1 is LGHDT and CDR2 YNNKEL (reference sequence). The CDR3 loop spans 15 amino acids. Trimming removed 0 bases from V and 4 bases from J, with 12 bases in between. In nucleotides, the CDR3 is TGTGCCAGCAGCCAAGATTCGGACAGATCCTATGGCTACACCTTC. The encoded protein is CASSQDSDRSYGYTF.

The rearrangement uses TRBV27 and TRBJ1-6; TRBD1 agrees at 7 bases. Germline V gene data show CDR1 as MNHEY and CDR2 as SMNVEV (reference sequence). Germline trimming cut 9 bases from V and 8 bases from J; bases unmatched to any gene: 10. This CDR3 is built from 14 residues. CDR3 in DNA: TGTGCCAGTCAGGGGGACAGAATTCATTCACCCCTCCACTTT. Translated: CASQGDRIHSPLHF.

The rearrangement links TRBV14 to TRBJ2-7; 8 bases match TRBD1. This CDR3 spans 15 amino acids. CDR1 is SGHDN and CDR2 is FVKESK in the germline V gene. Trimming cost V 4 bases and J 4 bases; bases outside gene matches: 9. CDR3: CASSPPGTGLYEQYF. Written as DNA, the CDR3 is TGTGCCAGCAGCCCCCCCGGGACAGGACTTTACGAGCAGTACTTC.

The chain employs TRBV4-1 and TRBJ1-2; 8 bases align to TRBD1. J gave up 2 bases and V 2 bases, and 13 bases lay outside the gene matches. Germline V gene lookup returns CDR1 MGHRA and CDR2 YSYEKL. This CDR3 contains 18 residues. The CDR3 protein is CASSQKADPGQANYGYTF. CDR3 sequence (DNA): TGCGCCAGCAGCCAAAAGGCCGACCCGGGACAGGCAAACTATGGCTACACCTTC.